This paragraph covers one TCR beta chain sequence. This sample is drawn from a study of human T cells and chemical hapten exposure. The time point here: patch test 1, 2 weeks after DPC sensitization. Documented treatment: therapeutic diphenylcyclopropenone sensitization with weekly scalp DPC. In TCRdb, the RACE reads were re-called with MiXCR into one record per CDR3 protein. The table includes more than 80,000 distinct CDR3 sequences, under 9% detected once. Trimming took 1 base from V and 4 from J, leaving 7 bases between them. The CDR3 runs to 14 residues. The germline V gene has CDR1 MNHEY and CDR2 SVGEGT.

This receptor was identified in a woman in her twenties or thirties with alopecia areata. Some clones in this sample may be carry-over from other donors' samples. Sample: whole blood, taken in connection with sensitization to the hapten diphenylcyclopropenone (DPC). The rearrangement joins TRBV6-2 or TRBV6-3 to TRBJ1-4, with D unclear. CDR3 region: CASSYWGINEKLFF. CDR3 in DNA: TGTGCCAGCAGTTACTGGGGTATTAATGAAAAACTGTTTTTT.